These 2 T cell receptor beta chains originate from one sample sequenced in a study of shared clonotypes between healthy human individuals. Assay used: immunoSEQ multiplex PCR; TCRdb lists only in-frame clones, some missing. The table includes roughly 720,000 clones, around 91% detected once. The specimen sequenced was memory CD8+ T cells from PBMCs. The subset: CD45RO+ cells pooled with CCR7-negative TemRA cells. These receptors came from a man aged 18 to 29 in good health. Some clones in this sample may be carry-over from other donors' samples.

The genes are TRBV10-3 and TRBJ2-1; D call uncertain. The V and J ends lost 4 bases and 6 bases respectively, with 10 bases between them. The CDR3 is 13 residues long. CDR1 is ENHRY and CDR2 is SYGVKD in the germline V gene. The CDR3 coding sequence is TGTGCCATCAGTGGCAAAGGGTCCAATGAGCAGTTCTTC. It translates to CAISGKGSNEQFF.

This chain connects TRBV28 to TRBJ2-5; D is ambiguous. Germline CDR1 is MDHEN and CDR2 is SYDVKM. This CDR3 region has 15 residues. V lost 5 bases and J 1 base, leaving 14 bases between the germline ends. CDR3 in amino acids: CASSPYGPFQETQYF. The CDR3 bases are TGTGCCAGCAGTCCGTACGGGCCGTTCCAAGAGACCCAGTACTTC.